One TCR beta chain is described in this entry. J lost 4 bases, V lost 1 base, and 13 bases had no gene match. This CDR3 region has 17 residues. Germline loops: CDR1 DFQATT, CDR2 SNEGSKA (reference sequence). A second about 7 to 11 cycle PCR used barcoded and J-beta primers. TCRdb passed the 5' RACE reads through MiXCR, listing each CDR3 protein once. This sample has around 790,000 distinct CDR3 sequences, with more than 40% found just once. The entry originates in a study of blood T cells in healthy people across ages. Sequencing was done on a sample of blood. V usage is TRBV20-1 and J usage is TRBJ1-5; 7 bases line up with TRBD1. The origin of this receptor is a man in his fifties or sixties in good health. DNA for the CDR3: TGCAGTGCTAGAGTTAGCGGTGCGTCAGGGGGTAATCAGCCCCAGCATTTT. Translation gives CSARVSGASGGNQPQHF.